These 32 T cell receptor beta chains were sequenced from one sample in a study of blood T cell repertoires in COVID-19. Measured with immunoSEQ multiplex PCR; TCRdb has only the in-frame clones, and not every one. The table lists 35,000 to 40,000 clones, roughly 74% of them singletons. The material sequenced was peripheral blood. Receptors originate from a man between 65 and 85 years old with COVID-19, enrolled during active disease.

The V call is TRBV28, the J call TRBJ2-5; 12 bases map to TRBD2. V dropped 6 bases and J dropped 5; count of bases not matched to a gene: 4. The CDR3 spans 14 residues. Germline values: CDR1 MDHEN, CDR2 SYDVKM. The CDR3 bases are TGTGCCAGCAGCACTAGCGGGGGGCCGGAGACCCAGTACTTC. Its translation is CASSTSGGPETQYF.

The chain recombines TRBV6-5 with TRBJ2-1; no reliable D call. The CDR3 is made up of 12 amino acids. The germline gives CDR1 MNHEY, CDR2 SVGAGI. V lost 7 bases to trimming and J lost 6 bases, with 10 bases between them. CDR3 in DNA: TGTGCCAGCAACCTCTACCCCAATGAGCAGTTCTTC. This gives the protein CASNLYPNEQFF.

This clone was picked up a small number of times. The J gene is TRBJ2-7, the V gene TRBV10-1; D is undetermined. V gave up 0 bases and J gave up 5 bases, with 11 bases separating them. The CDR3 consists of 14 residues. Germline-derived CDR1 and CDR2 are WNHNN and SYGVQD (reference sequence). The CDR3 region has the DNA TGCGCCAGCAGTGAGTCGAACTACAACAACGAGCAGTACTTC. Its protein product is CASSESNYNNEQYF.

This clone was seen ten or more times. This chain connects TRBV11-1 to TRBJ2-7; no reliable D call. The CDR3 covers 14 residues. The ends were cut back, 2 bases at V and 7 bases at J, with 15 bases in the middle. The germline V gene has CDR1 SGHAT and CDR2 FQDESV (reference sequence). CDR3 protein: CASSLTPRFGEQYF. Here the CDR3 DNA reads TGTGCCAGCAGCTTAACCCCCAGGTTTGGGGAGCAGTACTTC.

The chain has TRBV10-3 and TRBJ1-2; D might be TRBD1 (5 bases). Germline V gives CDR1 ENHRY, CDR2 SYGVKD. CDR3 length: 13 residues. V was cut by 7 bases and J by 5 bases, with 14 bases left in between. CDR3 loop: CAITSGRDYGYTF. CDR3 bases: TGTGCCATCACGTCGGGCAGGGATTATGGCTACACCTTC.

The V call is TRBV2, the J call TRBJ1-5; 8 nucleotides align to TRBD1. Germline V gene sequence: CDR1 SNHLY, CDR2 FYNNEI. This CDR3 spans 15 amino acids. The V and J ends lost 6 bases and 3 bases, in that order; junction bases with no gene match: 7. CDR3 sequence (DNA): TGTGCCAGCAGAAACCAGGGGGCGGCCAATCAGCCCCAGCATTTT. It specifies CASRNQGAANQPQHF.

The CDR3 reads CASSLRNNSPLHF. The CDR3 region has the DNA TGTGCCAGCAGTTTGCGGAATAATTCACCCCTCCACTTT. This chain connects TRBV6-5 to TRBJ1-6; D is unclear. The CDR3 is 13 residues long. Germline CDR1 and CDR2: MNHEY and SVGAGI. Trimming removed 4 bases at V and 5 bases at J, with 6 bases between.

About this clone: This CDR3 is also generated by other DNA sequences in the sample. This chain uses TRBV10-1 with TRBJ1-5, with 7 bases matching TRBD1. In germline, CDR1 is WNHNN, CDR2 SYGVQD (reference sequence). V lost 2 bases to trimming and J lost 5 bases; unmatched junction nucleotides: 0. This CDR3 contains 13 residues. The CDR3 DNA follows: TGCGCCAGCAGTGAGACAGGGGATCAGCCCCAGCATTTT. It encodes CASSETGDQPQHF.

The V call is TRBV10-3, the J call TRBJ1-4; the match to TRBD1 covers 8 bases. Germline CDR1 ENHRY, CDR2 SYGVKD. The CDR3 covers 14 residues. Losses at the gene ends were 3 bases for V and 8 bases for J; bases not matched to a gene: 5. The DNA for the CDR3 is TGTGCCATCAGTGACTCAGGGGGCAGGGAAAAACTGTTTTTT. The encoded protein is CAISDSGGREKLFF.

The rearrangement links TRBV7-8 to TRBJ1-4; no firm D call. The CDR3 is 14 residues long. Germline lookup yields CDR1 SGHVS and CDR2 FQNEAQ. Trimming removed 2 bases from V and 5 bases from J, with 9 bases in between. The CDR3 sequence: CASSLSQLNEKLFF. For the CDR3, the DNA is TGTGCCAGCAGCTTATCACAGTTAAATGAAAAACTGTTTTTT. Full variable domain (missing parts from reference TRBV7-8 and TRBJ1-4): GAGVSQSPRYKVAKRGQDVALRCDPISGHVSLFWYQQALGQGPEFLTYFQNEAQLDKSGLPSDRFFAERPEGSVSTLKIQRTQQEDSAVYLCASSLSQLNEKLFFGSGTQLSVL.

This clone has only a few counts. The rearrangement joins TRBV28 to TRBJ1-1; weak D call: TRBD1 (6 bases). The germline V and J ends were trimmed by 7 bases and 3 bases, with 15 bases remaining between them. Germline CDR1 is MDHEN and CDR2 is SYDVKM. CDR3 length: 14 amino acids. The CDR3: CASTPQGRDTEAFF. CDR3 nucleotide sequence: TGTGCCAGCACCCCACAGGGACGGGACACTGAAGCTTTCTTT.

This clone has a handful of counts. V and J are TRBV2 and TRBJ2-2; D unclear. V lost 7 bases to trimming and J lost 5 bases, with 8 bases between them. The CDR3 contains 12 residues. The V gene's germline CDR1 is SNHLY and CDR2 FYNNEI. CDR3 loop: CASTQLTGELFF. Here the CDR3 DNA reads TGTGCCAGCACACAGCTGACCGGGGAGCTGTTTTTT.

The gene calls are TRBV9 and TRBJ1-2, with 10 positions matching TRBD1. Trimming removed 3 bases from V and 3 bases from J; junction bases left unmatched: 5. The germline gives CDR1 SGDLS, CDR2 YYNGEE. This CDR3 has 15 residues. CDR3 protein: CASSGGTGADYGYTF. The CDR3 DNA follows: TGTGCCAGCAGCGGCGGGACAGGGGCGGACTATGGCTACACCTTC.

This rearrangement joins TRBV7-2 to TRBJ1-2; 7 bases line up with TRBD1. V trimming: 5 bases; J trimming: 4 bases; junction bases outside the gene matches: 10. This CDR3 region has 15 residues. Germline V gene lookup returns CDR1 SGHTA and CDR2 FQGNSA. The DNA for the CDR3 is TGTGCCAGCAGCCCCCGACAGGGATTCGGCTATGGCTACACCTTC. It specifies CASSPRQGFGYGYTF.

This clone is a singleton in its sample. The chain combines TRBV5-1 with TRBJ2-1; 7 nucleotides match TRBD2. Germline trimming cut 9 bases from V and 6 bases from J; bases unmatched to any gene: 9. The CDR3 runs to 13 residues. From germline, CDR1 is SGHRS and CDR2 YFSETQ. DNA of the CDR3: TGCGCCACCTCAGGCGGGAGTATCAATGAGCAGTTCTTC. It is translated as CATSGGSINEQFF.

This chain joins TRBV28 and TRBJ1-4; TRBD1 aligns across 8 bases. CDR1 and CDR2 (germline): MDHEN, SYDVKM. The length of the CDR3 is 15 residues. The V and J ends lost 5 bases and 8 bases, in that order; junction bases with no gene match: 10. The CDR3 nucleotides read TGTGCCAGCAGTATCCGGACAGGGTTGTGGGAAAAACTGTTTTTT. Amino acids: CASSIRTGLWEKLFF.

This sequence joins TRBV24-1 and TRBJ2-7, with D possibly TRBD1 on 6 matching bases. CDR1 and CDR2 (germline): KGHDR, SFDVKD. This CDR3 has 14 residues. V was cut by 0 bases and J by 4 bases, with 9 bases left in between. CDR3 sequence (DNA): TGTGCCACCAGTGATTTGAGCAGGGGTTACGAGCAGTACTTC. Protein product: CATSDLSRGYEQYF.

In its sample, this clone ranks as medium-sized. This chain joins TRBV4-1 and TRBJ1-2; 10 nucleotides line up with TRBD1. J was trimmed by 7 bases and V by 0 bases; bases with no gene match: 5. The CDR3 consists of 15 residues. Germline V gives CDR1 MGHRA, CDR2 YSYEKL. Written as DNA, the CDR3 is TGCGCCAGCAGCCAAGATAGGGGACAGGGGACTGGCTACACCTTC. Its protein product is CASSQDRGQGTGYTF.

The J gene is TRBJ1-4, the V gene TRBV9, with 8 bases aligning to TRBD1. The V gene's germline CDR1 is SGDLS and CDR2 YYNGEE. The CDR3 runs to 15 residues. After removal of 3 bases from V and 7 bases from J, the junction contained 8 bases not matched to a gene. The CDR3 bases are TGTGCCAGCAGCGGGGGGACAGGTCTCGGTGAAAAACTGTTTTTT. It is translated as CASSGGTGLGEKLFF.

The chain employs TRBV5-1 and TRBJ2-1, with 11 nucleotides matching TRBD2. With V trimmed by 4 bases and J by 7 bases, 13 bases remained unmatched. The CDR3 extends over 17 amino acids. CDR1 SGHRS and CDR2 YFSETQ come from the germline V gene. CDR3 protein: CASSPPYLAGGLNEQFF. The CDR3 nucleotides read TGCGCCAGCAGCCCCCCCTACCTAGCGGGAGGTCTTAATGAGCAGTTCTTC.

V is TRBV10-1 and J is TRBJ1-5, with 9 bases aligning to TRBD1. The CDR3 has 16 residues. With 1 base clipped from V and 4 bases from J, the junction kept 5 bases outside the gene matches. CDR1 WNHNN and CDR2 SYGVQD come from the germline V gene (reference sequence). The CDR3 loop reads CASSEFEDRGNQPQHF. The CDR3 coding sequence is TGCGCCAGCAGTGAGTTTGAGGACAGGGGAAATCAGCCCCAGCATTTT.

The rearrangement uses TRBV29-1 and TRBJ1-4; TRBD1 matches at 7 bases. The germline V gene has CDR1 SQVTM and CDR2 ANQGSEA. With V trimmed by 6 bases and J by 2 bases, 6 bases remained unmatched. The CDR3 totals 14 residues. The chain's CDR3 is CSVGDRVTNEKLFF. DNA of the CDR3: TGCAGCGTGGGAGACAGGGTGACTAATGAAAAACTGTTTTTT.

The J gene is TRBJ2-5, the V gene TRBV19; maybe TRBD1 (5 bases). The V end lost 5 bases, the J end lost 5 bases, and 18 bases lay between the germline ends. This CDR3 is 15 amino acids long. The germline CDR1 and CDR2 sequences are LNHDA and SQIVND (reference sequence). Here the CDR3 DNA reads TGTGCCAGTAGTTCCTCAGGGCGGCGGTTCGAGACCCAGTACTTC. It is translated as CASSSSGRRFETQYF. Full variable domain (remainder filled in from reference TRBV19 and TRBJ2-5): DGGITQSPKYLFRKEGQNVTLSCEQNLNHDAMYWYRQDPGQGLRLIYYSQIVNDFQKGDIAEGYSVSREKKESFPLTVTSAQKNPTAFYLCASSSSGRRFETQYFGPGTRLLVL.

This clone has more than one count but fewer than ten. This rearrangement joins TRBV9 to TRBJ2-1, with D maybe TRBD1 (7 bases). This CDR3 spans 14 amino acids. V dropped 2 bases and J dropped 8 bases, with 14 bases sitting between them. Germline CDR1 SGDLS, CDR2 YYNGEE. CDR3 sequence: CASSVSGGGYEQFF. The DNA for the CDR3 is TGTGCCAGCAGCGTTAGTGGAGGGGGCTATGAGCAGTTCTTC. Together with reference TRBV9 and TRBJ2-1, the CDR3 gives the full variable domain: DSGVTQTPKHLITATGQRVTLRCSPRSGDLSVYWYQQSLDQGLQFLIQYYNGEERAKGNILERFSAQQFPDLHSELNLSSLELGDSALYFCASSVSGGGYEQFFGPGTRLTVL.

V and J are TRBV6-6 and TRBJ2-5; D perhaps matches TRBD1 (5 bases). CDR1 MNHNY and CDR2 SVGAGI come from the germline V gene (reference sequence). V gave up 6 bases and J gave up 1 base, with 9 bases separating them. CDR3 size: 13 residues. The CDR3 here is CASRSTVQETQYF. In DNA, the CDR3 is TGTGCCAGCAGATCGACAGTCCAAGAGACCCAGTACTTC.

The chain uses TRBV3-1 (or the pseudogene TRBV3-2) and TRBJ1-1; D perhaps matches TRBD1 (5 bases). V dropped 4 bases and J dropped 5 bases, with 17 bases sitting between them. Per the germline V gene, CDR1 is LGHDT and CDR2 is YNNKEL (reference sequence). The CDR3 covers 15 residues. The DNA of the CDR3 is TGTGCCAGCAGCCGTACAGAGGGAGGGGAAACTGAAGCTTTCTTT. The encoded protein is CASSRTEGGETEAFF.

The chain couples TRBV6-5 to TRBJ2-7; D uncertain. V lost 10 bases, J lost 3 bases, and 10 bases lay in between. The CDR3 totals 11 residues. Germline CDR1 reads MNHEY; CDR2 reads SVGAGI. DNA of the CDR3: TGTGCCACCCTAAAAAACTACGAGCAGTACTTC. This sequence encodes CATLKNYEQYF.

V and J are TRBV5-1 and TRBJ1-2, with TRBD1 matching over 7 bases. V lost 0 bases, J lost 8 bases, and 7 bases stayed unmatched. Germline V CDR1 and CDR2: SGHRS, YFSETQ. The CDR3 length is 14 residues. This CDR3 is CASSLGQGRSGYTF. DNA for the CDR3: TGCGCCAGCAGCTTGGGACAGGGTCGGTCCGGCTACACCTTC.

This chain connects TRBV10-3 to TRBJ2-1; 12 bases align to TRBD2. The CDR3 runs 14 residues. J lost 10 bases, V lost 6 bases, and 7 bases had no gene match. Germline V gives CDR1 ENHRY, CDR2 SYGVKD. CDR3 DNA: TGTGCCATCAGGCGGACTAGCGGGGTAGGGGAGCAGTTCTTC. Translation: CAIRRTSGVGEQFF.

There are a few counts of this clone. This chain connects TRBV6-5 to TRBJ1-1; D may be TRBD1 (5 bases). The V gene lost 6 bases and the J gene lost 7 bases, with 9 bases spanning the gap. CDR3 size: 11 residues. From germline, CDR1 is MNHEY and CDR2 SVGAGI. CDR3 sequence reads: CASRRQIEAFF. The DNA of the CDR3 is TGTGCCAGCAGGAGACAGATTGAAGCTTTCTTT.

This clone was detected a few times. The V call is TRBV7-2, the J call TRBJ1-1; TRBD1 is a possible D gene (6 bases). The V end was cut by 0 bases, the J end by 4 bases, with 9 bases between. The CDR3 has 14 amino acids. In germline, CDR1 is SGHTA, CDR2 FQGNSA. CDR3 in amino acids: CASSLAKQGTEAFF. In DNA, the CDR3 is TGTGCCAGCAGCTTAGCGAAACAGGGCACTGAAGCTTTCTTT.

Remarks on this clone: Other DNA sequences from this sample encode an identical CDR3 as well. The genes are TRBV28 and TRBJ1-1; no clear D gene. Trimming left V 7 bases short and J 1 base short, with 10 bases between. The CDR3 has 13 amino acids. Germline V gives CDR1 MDHEN, CDR2 SYDVKM. The DNA of the CDR3 is TGTGCCAGCATTAACCGAGGGAACACTGAAGCTTTCTTT. Translated, it gives CASINRGNTEAFF.